This T cell receptor (beta chain) is from a study of shared T cell receptors in the human thymus. Repertoires were generated with immunoSEQ multiplex PCR, while TCRdb's copy carries only in-frame clones and drops some. There are approximately 580,000 clones in the sample; more than 75% occur only once, and 0.013% lies in the top ten. V lost 3 bases to trimming and J lost 9 bases; unmatched junction nucleotides: 9. The germline V gene has CDR1 MNHEY and CDR2 SMNVEV (reference sequence). The CDR3 length is 15 residues. In addition, the sample was reused for a study of human thymus T cells.

The sequenced material came from thymocytes. This chain joins TRBV27 and TRBJ2-1, with TRBD1 matching 9 bases. The TCR comes from a boy under two years old with a congenital heart defect. The CDR3 protein is CASSFRDRAWAEQFF. The CDR3 DNA reads TGTGCCAGCAGTTTCCGGGACAGGGCGTGGGCTGAGCAGTTCTTC.